These 10 T cell receptor beta chains came from one sample sequenced in a study of CD8 T cells in Susac syndrome. An amount of RNA that ranged from roughly 0.5 to 1 ug was reverse transcribed with random hexamers. TCRdb re-analysed the immunoSEQ multiplex PCR reads in MiXCR, keeping a single row per CDR3 protein. This sample has 250,000 to 300,000 distinct CDR3 sequences; over 75% occur once, and the top ten carry roughly 0.21%. Sequences were obtained from CD8+ T cells from PBMCs. These TCRs come from a human donor with multiple sclerosis.

This chain uses TRBV25-1 with TRBJ2-7; the D is unclear. The V end was cut by 2 bases, the J end by 3 bases, with 5 bases between. This CDR3 comprises 12 residues. The germline gives CDR1 MGHDK, CDR2 SYGVNS. The CDR3: CASSEVFYEQYF. CDR3 coding DNA: TGTGCCAGCAGTGAAGTTTTCTACGAGCAGTACTTC.

V gene TRBV6-6 combines with J gene TRBJ2-2; D unclear. V was pared by 2 bases and J by 4 bases, with 8 bases between. There are 14 residues in the CDR3. Germline loops: CDR1 MNHNY, CDR2 SVGAGI (reference sequence). CDR3 in amino acids: CASSYDVGTGELFF. CDR3 in DNA: TGTGCCAGCAGTTACGACGTCGGCACCGGGGAGCTGTTTTTT.

The CDR3 protein is CASSADRGPLYEQYF. The DNA for the CDR3 is TGCGCCAGCAGCGCCGACAGGGGGCCCCTTTACGAGCAGTACTTC. The chain has TRBV5-1 and TRBJ2-7, with TRBD1 identical over 10 bases. Trimming at V came to 4 bases and at J to 4 bases, leaving 8 bases not matched to a gene. The CDR3 has 15 amino acids. CDR1 and CDR2 (germline): SGHRS, YFSETQ.

In this sample, this clonotype turned up a few times. The rearrangement joins TRBV6-5 to TRBJ2-7; 9 positions agree with TRBD1. The V and J ends lost 0 bases and 3 bases, in that order; junction bases with no gene match: 6. CDR3 length: 16 residues. Germline V gene sequence: CDR1 MNHEY, CDR2 SVGAGI. The CDR3 DNA reads as TGTGCCAGCAGTTACTCCCTTGGGGACAGGGTCTACGAGCAGTACTTC. Translated: CASSYSLGDRVYEQYF.

The genes are TRBV6-6 and TRBJ2-1, with D possibly TRBD1 on 5 matching bases. Germline-derived CDR1 and CDR2 are MNHNY and SVGAGI (reference sequence). The CDR3 sequence is 15 residues long. V lost 2 bases and J 2 bases, leaving 10 bases between the germline ends. The DNA for the CDR3 is TGTGCCAGCAGTTACGAGTCAGGGCCCTACAATGAGCAGTTCTTC. This gives the protein CASSYESGPYNEQFF.

In its sample, this clonotype was seen a few times. The V gene is TRBV7-8, the J gene TRBJ1-2, with unresolved D. V was shortened by 7 bases and J by 4 bases, with 13 bases between the two germline ends. Germline-derived CDR1 and CDR2 are SGHVS and FQNEAQ. This CDR3 comprises 13 residues. The CDR3 region is CASTPGSSYGYTF. CDR3 DNA: TGTGCCAGCACCCCGGGGAGCAGCTATGGCTACACCTTC.

In its sample, this clonotype was seen a few times. The rearrangement links TRBV11-3 to TRBJ2-1, with D perhaps assigned TRBD1 or TRBD2 (5 bases each). With 5 bases removed from V and 7 bases from J, the gap between germline ends came to 15 bases. Germline CDR1 SGHNT, CDR2 YENEEA. The CDR3 runs 14 residues. CDR3 DNA sequence: TGTGCCAGCAGCACCCGACTTGGGGGAAATGAGCAGTTCTTC. Translating it yields CASSTRLGGNEQFF.

V gene TRBV7-6 combines with J gene TRBJ1-1; D may be TRBD1 (5 bases). The CDR3 runs to 14 residues. Trimming took 3 bases from V and 4 from J, leaving 12 bases between them. Germline CDR1 reads SGHVS; CDR2 reads FNYEAQ. The CDR3 coding sequence is TGTGCCAGCAGCTTGGGCGGGGGACGCACTGAAGCTTTCTTT. As protein: CASSLGGGRTEAFF.

The V gene is TRBV12-1, the J gene TRBJ2-3; the D call in the table, TRBD2, was not verified against the DNA. TRBV12-1 is shown as a pseudogene. This CDR3 has 16 amino acids. CDR3 residues: CASSFAREGPRDTQYF. CDR3 DNA sequence: TGTGCCAGCAGCTTTGCGCGGGAGGGACCCAGAGATACGCAGTATTTT.

This clonotype was seen a few times. The rearrangement uses TRBV6-1 and TRBJ2-7; tentatively, D is TRBD2 (6 bases). Trimming removed 6 bases from V and 0 bases from J, with 12 bases in between. CDR1 and CDR2 from the germline V gene are MNHNS and SASEGT. This CDR3 is 14 amino acids long. The CDR3 region is CASSEGLISYEQYF. The CDR3 nucleotides read TGTGCCAGCAGCGAGGGACTGATCTCCTACGAGCAGTACTTC.